These 26 T cell receptor beta chains originate from one sample sequenced in a study of OX40 agonist ivuxolimab in advanced cancers. Receptor libraries were prepared by the immunoSEQ multiplex PCR assay. TCRdb's version of the immuneACCESS table is confined to in-frame rearrangements and falls short of the full clone set. An unresolved V gene accounts for under half of the shortfall where checked; the remainder is of unknown origin. This sample is represented by under 150,000 clones; 85% to 95% of them were singletons. The ten largest clones capture roughly 1% of the sample. The input for sequencing was CD4+ or CD8+ T cells sorted from blood, taken in a trial of the OX40 agonist ivuxolimab. Every receptor here comes from an adult with an advanced solid tumor such as melanoma, head and neck, liver or kidney cancer.

This rearrangement joins TRBV10-2 to TRBJ2-2; D uncertain. Germline-derived CDR1 and CDR2 are WSHSY and SAAADI. The V end lost 4 bases, the J end lost 8 bases, and 14 bases lay between the germline ends. CDR3 length: 14 amino acids. This chain's CDR3 is CASSVAPSGGELFF. Here the CDR3 DNA reads TGCGCCAGCAGTGTAGCCCCGTCTGGTGGGGAGCTGTTTTTT.

The chain carries TRBV10-3 and TRBJ2-3; 9 positions agree with TRBD2. CDR1 and CDR2 from the germline V gene are ENHRY and SYGVKD. V dropped 3 bases and J dropped 1; count of bases not matched to a gene: 2. The CDR3 spans 15 residues. The CDR3 region is CAISEAGGRTDTQYF. The CDR3 DNA is TGTGCCATCAGTGAAGCGGGAGGTCGCACAGATACGCAGTATTTT.

V is TRBV7-9 and J is TRBJ2-2; 9 bases line up with TRBD1. The V segment lost 5 bases and the J segment 1 base; nucleotides outside the gene matches: 2. The CDR3 has 15 amino acids. The V gene's germline CDR1 is SEHNR and CDR2 FQNEAQ (reference sequence). The DNA for the CDR3 is TGTGCCAGCAGCGCGGGACAGGGGAACACCGGGGAGCTGTTTTTT. Encoded protein: CASSAGQGNTGELFF.

The chain uses TRBV4-3 and TRBJ2-2, with 15 bases that match TRBD2. CDR1 and CDR2 from the germline V gene are LGHNA and YSLEER. Trimming took 3 bases from V and 8 from J; bases not matched to a gene: 10. The CDR3 loop spans 18 amino acids. The CDR3 protein is CASSHSGLAGGRGGELFF. The CDR3 nucleotides read TGCGCCAGCAGCCACTCGGGACTAGCGGGAGGCCGGGGAGGGGAGCTGTTTTTT.

Of note for this clone: This sample includes further DNA sequences coding for the same CDR3. The V call is TRBV27, the J call TRBJ1-1; TRBD1 agrees at 7 bases. Germline V lookup: CDR1 MNHEY, CDR2 SMNVEV (reference sequence). J lost 1 base, V lost 5 bases, and 10 bases had no gene match. The CDR3 covers 16 residues. This chain's CDR3 is CASSPPTGKGNTEAFF. The CDR3 nucleotides read TGTGCCAGCAGTCCGCCGACAGGGAAAGGGAACACTGAAGCTTTCTTT.

The V call is TRBV4-2, the J call TRBJ2-2; a possible D gene is TRBD2 (6 bases). The ends were cut back, 2 bases at V and 0 bases at J, with 16 bases in the middle. Germline V gene sequence: CDR1 LGHNA, CDR2 YNFKEQ. This CDR3 has 18 amino acids. The CDR3 coding sequence is TGTGCCAGCAGCCAAACGAGAAGCGGGTTCTCGAACACCGGGGAGCTGTTTTTT. Protein: CASSQTRSGFSNTGELFF.

This clone was counted between two and nine times. This chain joins TRBV7-2 and TRBJ1-1, with D perhaps TRBD1 (5 bases). The CDR3 covers 14 residues. Trimming cost V 4 bases and J 4 bases, with 13 bases left between them. Per the germline V gene, CDR1 is SGHTA and CDR2 is FQGNSA. For the CDR3, the DNA is TGTGCCAGCAGCTACGGGACCCTAACCACTGAAGCTTTCTTT. It yields the protein CASSYGTLTTEAFF.

The V call is TRBV12-5, the J call TRBJ2-1; 8 positions agree with TRBD1. The CDR3 consists of 14 residues. Germline V gene lookup returns CDR1 LGHNT and CDR2 FRNRAP. The V segment lost 7 bases and the J segment 2 bases; nucleotides outside the gene matches: 4. CDR3 sequence reads: CASVPGQAYNEQFF. CDR3 nucleotide sequence: TGTGCTAGTGTTCCGGGACAGGCCTACAATGAGCAGTTCTTC. The whole variable domain, filled in from reference TRBV12-5 and TRBJ2-1, reads DARVTQTPRHKVTEMGQEVTMRCQPILGHNTVFWYRQTMMQGLELLAYFRNRAPLDDSGMPKDRFSAEMPDATLATLKIQPSEPRDSAVYFCASVPGQAYNEQFFGPGTRLTVL.

This clone was seen a single time. The genes are TRBV6-5 and TRBJ1-5; TRBD1 matches at 7 bases. The CDR3 length is 15 residues. Germline loops: CDR1 MNHEY, CDR2 SVGAGI. V lost 4 bases to trimming and J lost 5 bases; unmatched junction nucleotides: 8. The CDR3 here is CASSWGTASDQPQHF. CDR3 in DNA: TGTGCCAGCAGTTGGGGGACAGCATCGGATCAGCCCCAGCATTTT.

This clone was counted once. The chain joins TRBV21-1 to TRBJ2-5. TRBV21-1 is designated a pseudogene. This CDR3 has 16 amino acids. CDR3 DNA sequence: TGTGCCAGCAGCAAAGGGAAGGATGGCACTCAAGAGACCCAGTACTTC. Translation gives CASSKGKDGTQETQYF.

V and J are TRBV15 and TRBJ2-7; TRBD1 matches at 8 bases. Trimming took 3 bases from V and 3 from J; bases not matched to a gene: 4. This CDR3 comprises 14 residues. Germline values: CDR1 LNHNV, CDR2 YYDKDF (reference sequence). The DNA of the CDR3 is TGTGCCACCAGCAGGGGGACAGGACGCTACGAGCAGTACTTC. As protein: CATSRGTGRYEQYF.

V and J are TRBV6-5 and TRBJ1-5; weak D call: TRBD1 (5 bases). The CDR3 covers 15 residues. CDR1 and CDR2 (germline): MNHEY, SVGAGI. V lost 8 bases to trimming and J lost 0 bases, with 14 bases between them. CDR3 sequence (DNA): TGTGCCAGCGGGGCGAGGGGCGTTAGCAATCAGCCCCAGCATTTT. Translated: CASGARGVSNQPQHF.

The chain carries TRBV28 and TRBJ2-1; D possibly corresponds to TRBD1 (6 bases). V was clipped by 2 bases and J by 5 bases, with 13 bases between them. CDR3 size: 15 residues. In germline, CDR1 is MDHEN, CDR2 SYDVKM. The CDR3 spells CASSLQDRIDNEQFF. The CDR3 nucleotides read TGTGCCAGCAGTTTACAGGACAGAATCGACAATGAGCAGTTCTTC.

The chain has TRBV19 and TRBJ2-2, with D perhaps matching TRBD2 (5 bases). Per the germline V gene, CDR1 is LNHDA and CDR2 is SQIVND (reference sequence). V lost 6 bases to trimming and J lost 0 bases, with 14 bases between them. CDR3 size: 16 residues. CDR3 DNA: TGTGCCAGTAGAAAGGAACTAGTGTCGAACACCGGGGAGCTGTTTTTT. It translates to CASRKELVSNTGELFF. Supplemented by reference TRBV19 and TRBJ2-2, the full variable domain reads DGGITQSPKYLFRKEGQNVTLSCEQNLNHDAMYWYRQDPGQGLRLIYYSQIVNDFQKGDIAEGYSVSREKKESFPLTVTSAQKNPTAFYLCASRKELVSNTGELFFGEGSRLTVL.

The rearrangement links TRBV7-3 to TRBJ2-7; 11 bases are shared with TRBD2. This CDR3 spans 17 amino acids. J was trimmed by 2 bases and V by 5 bases; bases with no gene match: 11. CDR1 and CDR2 (germline): SGHTA, FQGTGA. The CDR3 DNA reads as TGTGCCAGCAGCCTCTTCCCTGTAGCGGGAGGGACCTACGAGCAGTACTTC. Its protein product is CASSLFPVAGGTYEQYF.

V gene TRBV7-2 combines with J gene TRBJ1-5, with D perhaps matching TRBD1 (5 bases). The germline V and J ends were trimmed by 1 base and 5 bases, with 6 bases remaining between them. CDR1 and CDR2 (germline): SGHTA, FQGNSA. CDR3 length equals 13 residues. In DNA form, the CDR3 reads TGTGCCAGCAGCTTAGACAGGTATCAGCCCCAGCATTTT. This codes for CASSLDRYQPQHF.

This chain joins TRBV28 and TRBJ2-1, with a possible D match to TRBD2 (7 bases). V was pared by 5 bases and J by 5 bases, with 16 bases between. The length of the CDR3 is 15 residues. Germline loops: CDR1 MDHEN, CDR2 SYDVKM. CDR3 in amino acids: CASSPPGGTNNEQFF. In DNA form, the CDR3 reads TGTGCCAGCAGTCCCCCGGGGGGCACCAACAATGAGCAGTTCTTC.

This chain uses TRBV5-5 with TRBJ1-1, with no clear D. This CDR3 is 13 amino acids long. CDR1 and CDR2 (germline): SGHKS, YYEKEE (reference sequence). The germline V and J ends were trimmed by 3 bases and 8 bases, with 14 bases remaining between them. The DNA for the CDR3 is TGTGCCAGCAGCTCGGTTAGAGTTACCGAAGCTTTCTTT. Translating it yields CASSSVRVTEAFF.

The chain recombines TRBV20-1 with TRBJ1-2; the D is unclear. This CDR3 has 11 amino acids. V dropped 0 bases and J dropped 13 bases, with 12 bases sitting between them. The germline V gene has CDR1 DFQATT and CDR2 SNEGSKA (reference sequence). The CDR3 spells CSARDPGGLTF. CDR3 nucleotide sequence: TGCAGTGCTAGAGATCCGGGCGGTCTCACCTTC.

This chain uses TRBV7-3 with TRBJ2-7, with 9 positions matching TRBD1. Looked up from germline, CDR1 is SGHTA and CDR2 is FQGTGA. V shed 0 bases, J shed 3 bases, and the junction held 6 bases outside the gene matches. This CDR3 has 16 residues. The CDR3 protein is CASSLTGTGSGYEQYF. The CDR3 DNA reads TGTGCCAGCAGCTTAACGGGGACAGGGTCGGGCTACGAGCAGTACTTC.

The V call is TRBV18, the J call TRBJ1-6, with 7 positions matching TRBD1. CDR1 KGHSH and CDR2 LQKENI come from the germline V gene. The ends lost 2 bases at V and 7 bases at J; junction bases unmatched: 8. CDR3 size: 16 residues. The CDR3 DNA is TGTGCCAGCTCACCAATGACAGGGTCGACGAATTCACCCCTCCACTTT. Its protein product is CASSPMTGSTNSPLHF.

The chain has TRBV23-1 and TRBJ1-2, with TRBD1 identical over 9 bases. TRBV23-1 is reported as an ORF; its role is uncertain. V lost 4 bases, J lost 5 bases, and 8 bases stayed unmatched. The CDR3 extends over 15 amino acids. The DNA of the CDR3 is TGCGCCAGCAGTCGAGACCGGGACAGGGTTTATGGCTACACCTTC. It specifies CASSRDRDRVYGYTF.

This chain links TRBV7-2 with TRBJ2-3; no definite D call. V dropped 4 bases and J dropped 6 bases, with 11 bases sitting between them. The germline V gene encodes CDR1 SGHTA and CDR2 FQGNSA. This CDR3 spans 13 amino acids. As DNA, the CDR3 is TGTGCCAGCAGCTCCGACTTGTTGGATACGCAGTATTTT. Its protein product is CASSSDLLDTQYF.

This clone appeared a single time. The chain employs TRBV10-2 and TRBJ1-3; D call uncertain. The CDR3 extends over 12 amino acids. Trimming took off 6 bases at V and 2 bases at J, with 5 bases between the two ends. The germline V gene encodes CDR1 WSHSY and CDR2 SAAADI. CDR3 nucleotides: TGCGCCAGCAGCCCTACTGGAAACACCATATATTTT. Translating gives CASSPTGNTIYF.

This rearrangement joins TRBV2 to TRBJ1-1, with 7 nucleotides matching TRBD1. CDR1 SNHLY and CDR2 FYNNEI come from the germline V gene. This CDR3 has 14 amino acids. With V trimmed by 3 bases and J by 7 bases, 8 bases remained unmatched. Written as DNA, the CDR3 is TGTGCCAGCAGTGACCTTATAGACAGGGTTGAAGCTTTCTTT. Encoded protein: CASSDLIDRVEAFF.

The chain uses TRBV6-6 and TRBJ1-1; D is unclear. Between the trimmed V and J ends, which lost 6 bases and 3 bases, there was a span of 14 bases. Germline lookup yields CDR1 MNHNY and CDR2 SVGAGI (reference sequence). This CDR3 has 14 amino acids. CDR3 coding DNA: TGTGCCAGCAGCACGGGTGAACGGCACACTGAAGCTTTCTTT. Protein product: CASSTGERHTEAFF.